This TCR beta chain was obtained from a study of cytomegalovirus exposure and HLA in healthy donors. Background on the study: Among fewer than 500 genotyped donors, approximately 80% fell in the Caucasian-associated ancestry cluster.

With respect to this clone: Its target is unknown.

Points from the study as a whole: Trimming of TCR beta V- and J-genes showed a link, identified in a later analysis, to a missense DCLRE1C variant. Researchers catalogued approximately 170 TCR beta chains as cytomegalovirus-associated.

Amplification used 60 Vbeta primers and 13 Jbeta primers. Libraries were prepared by immunoSEQ multiplex PCR; TCRdb keeps only in-frame clonotypes and omits some of them. The repertoire holds 150,000 to 200,000 clones, approximately 85% seen once, with under 2% in the top ten. The CDR3 is made up of 14 amino acids. Germline V gene data show CDR1 as MRHNA and CDR2 as SNTAGT. V was cut by 0 bases and J by 3 bases, with 8 bases left in between. Sample: PBMCs. The chain joins TRBV6-4 to TRBJ1-2; unclear D gene. This receptor was identified in a girl aged 10-17 years in good health and CMV-seropositive. Here the CDR3 DNA reads TGTGCCAGCAGTGACTCGGGCAGCCACTATGGCTACACCTTC. It encodes CASSDSGSHYGYTF.